This TCR beta chain was observed in a study of CD8+ T cells in alopecia areata. The CDR3 contains 11 residues. Germline lookup yields CDR1 SEHNR and CDR2 FQNEAQ (reference sequence). Trimming stripped 3 bases from V and 7 bases from J, with 6 bases between. Following RNA extraction, reverse transcription yielded cDNA that acted as the sequencing template. Here immunoSEQ multiplex PCR was the method, and the copy in TCRdb shows in-frame clones only, minus some. This sample has about 120,000 clones; 53% occur once, and the top ten carry about 0.5%. In regard to this clone: Its antigen is not identified.

General study findings and limits: Given one nonresponder, whether baseline CD8+ expansion relates to response remains uncertain. Lesional tissue from the scalp (especially in alopecia totalis/universalis) showed higher clonality than normal scalp.

This sample's treatment: oral pan-JAK inhibitor, 5-10 mg twice daily. The source of this sequence is a human donor with alopecia areata. J is TRBJ1-2 and V is TRBV7-9, with a tentative D call TRBD1 (5 bases). Sequenced material: CD4+ T cells sorted from blood, taken at week 4, from a patient treated with tofacitinib. CDR3 in DNA: TGTGCCAGCAGCTTCGGGGCTGGCTACACCTTC. This codes for CASSFGAGYTF.